This T cell receptor (beta chain) derives from a study of blood T cells in healthy people across ages. Study findings and constraints: Investigators viewed diversity estimates from one million T cells as underestimates, the study reported. It was found that TCR beta diversity correlated strongly with the percentage of naive T cells.

In the case of this clonotype: Its specificity is unknown.

The CDR3 is 14 residues long. The germline V and J ends were trimmed by 0 bases and 9 bases, with 17 bases remaining between them. The germline gives CDR1 SQVTM, CDR2 ANQGSEA. Primers used in a second PCR of roughly 7 to 11 cycles were a sample-barcoded 5' primer and a J-beta primer mix. The template-switch adaptor was a 5' adaptor with 12 random nucleotides. It tagged each cDNA molecule. TCRdb independently ran MiXCR on the 5' RACE reads; one entry per CDR3 protein. Of fewer than 1,000,000 distinct CDR3 sequences detected, about 45% appear once; the ten largest clones hold less than 20%. The material sequenced was blood. This receptor was identified in a man at least 80 years old in good health. The chain links TRBV29-1 to TRBJ2-5, with D hard to call. The CDR3 nucleotides read TGCAGCGTTGAAGATCTTGCAGGACCCAAGGCCCAGTACTTC. The encoded protein is CSVEDLAGPKAQYF. The complete variable domain, with remaining parts taken from reference TRBV29-1 and TRBJ2-5, reads SAVISQKPSRDICQRGTSLTIQCQVDSQVTMMFWYRQQPGQSLTLIATANQGSEATYESGFVIDKFPISRPNLTFSTLTVSNMSPEDSSIYLCSVEDLAGPKAQYFGPGTRLLVL.